Each of the 30 T cell receptor beta chains below was sequenced from the same sample in a study of OX40 agonist ivuxolimab in advanced cancers. The method was immunoSEQ multiplex PCR; TCRdb's version includes in-frame clones alone and lacks a portion of them. The data show about 100,000 clones, roughly 93% seen once. The sample was CD4+ or CD8+ T cells sorted from blood, taken in a trial of the OX40 agonist ivuxolimab. These receptor sequences come from an adult with an advanced solid tumor such as melanoma, head and neck, liver or kidney cancer.

The chain links TRBV19 to TRBJ2-7; D is perhaps TRBD2 (6 bases). This CDR3 has 14 residues. The V and J ends lost 1 base and 4 bases respectively, with 11 bases between them. Germline-derived CDR1 and CDR2 are LNHDA and SQIVND (reference sequence). The DNA of the CDR3 is TGTGCCAGTAGTATAGGGGGAGGTACTTACGAGCAGTACTTC. Translation gives CASSIGGGTYEQYF.

The V gene is TRBV7-2, the J gene TRBJ2-3; 13 bases map to TRBD2. The germline gives CDR1 SGHTA, CDR2 FQGNSA. The CDR3 is 16 amino acids. V lost 5 bases, J lost 5 bases, and 7 bases stayed unmatched. The CDR3 is CASSKLAGGPIDTQYF. The CDR3 nucleotides read TGTGCCAGCAGCAAACTAGCGGGGGGGCCGATAGATACGCAGTATTTT.

The rearrangement links TRBV30 to TRBJ2-1; 8 bases line up with TRBD2. The V segment lost 1 base and the J segment 7 bases; nucleotides outside the gene matches: 3. The CDR3 is 13 amino acids. Germline V gene data show CDR1 as GTSNPN and CDR2 as SVGIG (reference sequence). CDR3 DNA: TGTGCCTGGAGTGGCGGGGGGTTAAATGAGCAGTTCTTC. This codes for CAWSGGGLNEQFF.

The chain combines TRBV11-1 with TRBJ2-2, with D maybe TRBD1 (7 bases). Germline CDR1 and CDR2: SGHAT and FQDESV (reference sequence). Trimming left V 5 bases short and J 6 bases short, with 10 bases between. The CDR3 is 13 residues long. CDR3 sequence: CASSPGGPGELFF. The CDR3, as DNA: TGTGCCAGCAGCCCAGGGGGGCCCGGGGAGCTGTTTTTT.

The chain combines TRBV19 with TRBJ1-1; D is uncertain. Germline V lookup: CDR1 LNHDA, CDR2 SQIVND (reference sequence). The V gene lost 7 bases and the J gene lost 4 bases, with 13 bases spanning the gap. The CDR3 extends over 13 amino acids. CDR3: CASTSVRTTEAFF. The DNA of the CDR3 is TGTGCCAGTACCTCAGTTAGGACCACTGAAGCTTTCTTT. The entire variable domain, with the rest obtained from reference TRBV19 and TRBJ1-1, is as follows: DGGITQSPKYLFRKEGQNVTLSCEQNLNHDAMYWYRQDPGQGLRLIYYSQIVNDFQKGDIAEGYSVSREKKESFPLTVTSAQKNPTAFYLCASTSVRTTEAFFGQGTRLTVV.

This chain links TRBV11-3 with TRBJ1-1; D may be TRBD1 (6 bases). The CDR3 sequence is 14 residues long. V was clipped by 5 bases and J by 5 bases, with 15 bases between them. The germline CDR1 and CDR2 sequences are SGHNT and YENEEA. The CDR3 sequence is CASSSGGGATEAFF. The CDR3 nucleotides read TGTGCCAGCAGCAGCGGAGGGGGAGCGACTGAAGCTTTCTTT.

The gene calls are TRBV7-8 and TRBJ2-7, with 11 positions matching TRBD2. V lost 5 bases, J lost 1 base, and 7 bases stayed unmatched. The CDR3 is made up of 16 amino acids. Germline V gene sequence: CDR1 SGHVS, CDR2 FQNEAQ. DNA of the CDR3: TGTGCCAGCAGCCAGACCGGGACTAGCGGATCCTACGAGCAGTACTTC. It codes for CASSQTGTSGSYEQYF.

The V and J genes are TRBV6-6 and TRBJ2-1; D is perhaps TRBD1 or TRBD2 (5 bases each). Germline CDR1 and CDR2: MNHNY and SVGAGI (reference sequence). This CDR3 has 12 residues. V lost 0 bases to trimming and J lost 11 bases, with 8 bases between them. CDR3 sequence: CASSYSGRQQFF. In nucleotides, the CDR3 is TGTGCCAGCAGTTACTCGGGACGGCAGCAGTTCTTC.

This chain links TRBV2 with TRBJ2-5; perhaps D is TRBD1 or TRBD2 (5 bases each). Germline values: CDR1 SNHLY, CDR2 FYNNEI. The CDR3 loop spans 16 amino acids. V was cut by 3 bases and J by 5 bases, with 19 bases left in between. The CDR3 sequence is CASSEPGWGSMETQYF. In DNA, the CDR3 is TGTGCCAGCAGTGAGCCGGGGTGGGGGTCTATGGAGACCCAGTACTTC.

V is TRBV5-1 and J is TRBJ2-7, with 9 bases fitting TRBD1. The germline V gene encodes CDR1 SGHRS and CDR2 YFSETQ. CDR3 size: 14 residues. V was pared by 5 bases and J by 0 bases, with 3 bases of the junction left unmatched. The CDR3 DNA is TGCGCCAGCAGTATACAGGGGGCCTCCTACGAGCAGTACTTC. This sequence encodes CASSIQGASYEQYF.

This clone was observed a few times. The chain joins TRBV2 to TRBJ2-5; D is perhaps TRBD2 (5 bases). Germline V gene lookup returns CDR1 SNHLY and CDR2 FYNNEI. V gave up 8 bases and J gave up 2 bases, with 12 bases separating them. This CDR3 comprises 13 residues. CDR3: CASETTQQETQYF. The CDR3 DNA is TGTGCCAGCGAGACTACCCAACAAGAGACCCAGTACTTC.

This chain links TRBV10-1 with TRBJ1-2, with D unclear. This CDR3 comprises 14 residues. Trimming left V 6 bases short and J 5 bases short, with 16 bases between. The germline V gene encodes CDR1 WNHNN and CDR2 SYGVQD (reference sequence). CDR3 coding DNA: TGCGCCAGCAGAGAAGGTCCTTACCTATATGGCTACACCTTC. As protein: CASREGPYLYGYTF.

The chain's CDR3 is CASSVQGARNTEAFF. The CDR3 nucleotides are TGCGCCAGCAGCGTACAGGGGGCGCGAAACACTGAAGCTTTCTTT. The chain employs TRBV5-1 and TRBJ1-1, with 9 bases lining up with TRBD1. The V and J ends lost 4 bases and 2 bases, in that order; junction bases with no gene match: 6. The V gene's germline CDR1 is SGHRS and CDR2 YFSETQ. The CDR3 loop spans 15 amino acids.

The CDR3 is CASSLADRGNQPQHF. CDR3 sequence (DNA): TGTGCCAGCAGCTTAGCTGACAGGGGCAATCAGCCCCAGCATTTT. The chain couples TRBV7-9 to TRBJ1-5, with TRBD1 matching over 7 bases. Germline V gene sequence: CDR1 SEHNR, CDR2 FQNEAQ (reference sequence). The V gene end was trimmed by 0 bases and the J gene end by 2 bases; junction bases not matched to a gene: 1. This CDR3 has 15 amino acids.

This clone was seen only a few times. The chain employs TRBV7-6 and TRBJ1-4; D gene ambiguous. The CDR3 runs 16 residues. Germline V gives CDR1 SGHVS, CDR2 FNYEAQ. V lost 5 bases and J 0 bases, leaving 13 bases between the germline ends. The CDR3, as DNA: TGTGCCAGCAGCGTCGGCACACGAGCAACTAATGAAAAACTGTTTTTT. Residues: CASSVGTRATNEKLFF.

The gene calls are TRBV19 and TRBJ2-7; 9 nucleotides match TRBD1. V trimming: 5 bases; J trimming: 3 bases; junction bases outside the gene matches: 8. Germline V CDR1 and CDR2: LNHDA, SQIVND (reference sequence). CDR3 size: 15 residues. CDR3 amino acids: CASSQDRGGGYEQYF. The CDR3 DNA sequence: TGTGCCAGTAGTCAAGACAGGGGGGGAGGCTACGAGCAGTACTTC.

This chain connects TRBV6-5 to TRBJ2-7; 8 bases are shared with TRBD1. This CDR3 spans 15 amino acids. The junction had 7 bases not matched to a gene; V was cut back by 4 bases and J by 2 bases. In germline, CDR1 is MNHEY, CDR2 SVGAGI. The CDR3: CASSSSGTGPYEQYF. The CDR3, as DNA: TGTGCCAGCAGTTCTTCCGGGACAGGTCCCTACGAGCAGTACTTC.

This chain uses TRBV6-5 with TRBJ2-7, with D possibly TRBD1 on 5 matching bases. Per the germline V gene, CDR1 is MNHEY and CDR2 is SVGAGI. This CDR3 is 14 amino acids long. V lost 2 bases, J lost 3 bases, and 11 bases lay in between. The DNA for the CDR3 is TGTGCCAGCAGTTACAAAGGGGCCCGCTACGAGCAGTACTTC. Translated: CASSYKGARYEQYF.

A single count supports this clone. The CDR3 DNA reads as TGTGCCAGTATCCCAGGGACCGGGGAGCTGTTTTTT. Translating it yields CASIPGTGELFF. The chain uses TRBV19 and TRBJ2-2, with TRBD1 as a possible D gene (5 bases). Germline-derived CDR1 and CDR2 are LNHDA and SQIVND (reference sequence). The V end was cut by 7 bases, the J end by 5 bases, with 8 bases between. This CDR3 has 12 residues.

The chain has TRBV28 and TRBJ2-1, with a tentative D call TRBD2 (7 bases). Germline V gives CDR1 MDHEN, CDR2 SYDVKM. V dropped 6 bases and J dropped 4 bases, with 13 bases sitting between them. The CDR3 sequence is 14 residues long. This chain's CDR3 is CASSIGGEYNEQFF. CDR3 DNA sequence: TGTGCCAGCAGCATAGGGGGGGAATACAATGAGCAGTTCTTC.

The chain joins TRBV28 to TRBJ1-1; 9 bases agree with TRBD1. Germline CDR1 reads MDHEN; CDR2 reads SYDVKM. V was clipped by 2 bases and J by 4 bases; unmatched bases: 5. CDR3 length: 15 residues. The CDR3 is CASSLGTGIFTEAFF. CDR3 nucleotides: TGTGCCAGCAGTTTAGGGACAGGGATTTTCACTGAAGCTTTCTTT.

The chain joins TRBV5-1 to TRBJ2-5; 8 positions match TRBD2. Germline CDR1 and CDR2: SGHRS and YFSETQ. The CDR3 is 16 residues long. The V and J ends lost 4 bases and 5 bases, in that order; junction bases with no gene match: 13. DNA for the CDR3: TGCGCCAGCAGCCGGTGGTCTAGCGGGTTTCGGGAGACCCAGTACTTC. It encodes CASSRWSSGFRETQYF.

The chain employs TRBV7-3 and TRBJ2-3; tentatively, D is TRBD1 or TRBD2 (5 bases each). CDR3 length: 14 amino acids. Germline CDR1 reads SGHTA; CDR2 reads FQGTGA. V lost 1 base to trimming and J lost 5 bases, with 10 bases between them. In DNA, the CDR3 is TGTGCCAGCAGCTTAAGAGGGGTGGGAGATACGCAGTATTTT. Residues: CASSLRGVGDTQYF.

The chain links TRBV30 to TRBJ1-6, with 7 bases that match TRBD1. The germline V gene has CDR1 GTSNPN and CDR2 SVGIG (reference sequence). V gave up 3 bases and J gave up 10 bases; unmatched junction bases: 15. The CDR3 length is 16 residues. The CDR3: CAWRPPGTVAGSPLHF. In DNA, the CDR3 is TGTGCCTGGAGACCCCCTGGGACAGTAGCAGGGTCACCCCTCCACTTT.

The rearrangement links TRBV9 to TRBJ2-1; possibly TRBD2 for D (6 bases). Germline CDR1 reads SGDLS; CDR2 reads YYNGEE. Trimming stripped 0 bases from V and 6 bases from J, with 13 bases between. The CDR3 totals 15 residues. In DNA form, the CDR3 reads TGTGCCAGCAGCGTAGCAGTACTAGCTCCCAATGAGCAGTTCTTC. Residues: CASSVAVLAPNEQFF.

The chain couples TRBV7-9 to TRBJ1-5, with no clear D. CDR1 is SEHNR and CDR2 is FQNEAQ in the germline V gene (reference sequence). Trimming stripped 5 bases from V and 9 bases from J, with 14 bases between. The CDR3 contains 13 residues. Written as DNA, the CDR3 is TGTGCCAGCAGCCCCGAGGGCTCCGGGCCCCAGCATTTT. Protein: CASSPEGSGPQHF.

The V call is TRBV6-5, the J call TRBJ1-5; D remains unclear. V was clipped by 0 bases and J by 4 bases, with 10 bases between them. Per the germline V gene, CDR1 is MNHEY and CDR2 is SVGAGI. The CDR3 is 15 residues long. This CDR3 reads CASSYSGESNQPQHF. The CDR3 DNA sequence: TGTGCCAGCAGTTACTCGGGAGAGAGTAATCAGCCCCAGCATTTT.

This clone appeared a single time. This sequence joins TRBV10-3 and TRBJ1-6; D not certain. The CDR3 loop spans 13 amino acids. Germline V gives CDR1 ENHRY, CDR2 SYGVKD. V shed 11 bases and J shed 5 bases, with 13 bases lying between them. CDR3 protein: CAAVEGDNSPLHF. CDR3 bases: TGTGCCGCGGTTGAAGGCGATAATTCACCCCTCCACTTT.

This chain connects TRBV7-8 to TRBJ1-1; D possibly corresponds to TRBD1 (6 bases). Germline CDR1 and CDR2: SGHVS and FQNEAQ. The CDR3 length is 16 residues. Trimming cost V 5 bases and J 11 bases, with 27 bases left between them. CDR3 coding DNA: TGTGCCAGCAGCCAAGGGGGTAGGAACACGGGGGTTCCCGCTTTCTTT. It codes for CASSQGGRNTGVPAFF.

The V call is TRBV30, the J call TRBJ1-1; no firm D call. The CDR3 consists of 14 residues. The V end lost 3 bases, the J end lost 7 bases, and 18 bases lay between the germline ends. Germline V gene data show CDR1 as GTSNPN and CDR2 as SVGIG (reference sequence). This CDR3 is CAWRHRARSGEAFF. The CDR3 DNA follows: TGTGCCTGGAGGCACCGTGCGAGATCCGGTGAAGCTTTCTTT.